Listed here are 32 T cell receptor beta chains from one sample, sequenced in a study of blood T cell repertoires in COVID-19. Here immunoSEQ multiplex PCR was the method, and the copy in TCRdb shows in-frame clones only, minus some. The sample lists around 40,000 clones, 80% to 95% occurring once. The sample comprised peripheral blood. These receptors came from a human donor in a cohort sampled during active COVID-19.

This chain connects TRBV4-1 to TRBJ1-4; TRBD1 aligns across 7 bases. CDR3 length equals 16 residues. Germline lookup yields CDR1 MGHRA and CDR2 YSYEKL. After removal of 0 bases from V and 7 bases from J, the junction contained 8 bases not matched to a gene. The CDR3 DNA is TGCGCCAGCAGCCAAGATCTAATACAGGGGAGTGAAAAACTGTTTTTT. This translates into CASSQDLIQGSEKLFF.

The chain combines TRBV30 with TRBJ2-7; 7 nucleotides align to TRBD2. The CDR3 totals 12 residues. The germline CDR1 and CDR2 sequences are GTSNPN and SVGIG (reference sequence). J was trimmed by 2 bases and V by 5 bases; bases with no gene match: 3. The CDR3 sequence is CAWGGTTYEQYF. The CDR3 DNA reads as TGTGCCTGGGGGGGGACTACCTACGAGCAGTACTTC. The full variable domain, with the rest looked up from reference TRBV30 and TRBJ2-7, is SQTIHQWPATLVQPVGSPLSLECTVEGTSNPNLYWYRQAAGRGLQLLFYSVGIGQISSEVPQNLSASRPQDRQFILSSKKLLLSDSGFYLCAWGGTTYEQYFGPGTRLTVT.

This clone was observed a few times. This chain uses TRBV11-2 with TRBJ1-6; possibly TRBD1 for D (6 bases). Germline CDR1 and CDR2: SGHAT and FQNNGV. The CDR3 totals 14 residues. V was shortened by 5 bases and J by 7 bases, with 12 bases between the two germline ends. This CDR3 reads CASSLGGVNSPLHF. As DNA, the CDR3 is TGTGCCAGCAGCCTAGGGGGGGTAAATTCACCCCTCCACTTT.

V usage is TRBV12-3 or TRBV12-4 and J usage is TRBJ2-1, with D unresolved. The CDR3 length is 13 residues. The V and J ends lost 3 bases and 3 bases respectively, with 6 bases between them. CDR3 DNA: TGTGCCAGCAGTTTTTCTAGCTACAATGAGCAGTTCTTC. Its translation is CASSFSSYNEQFF.

This clone was recorded once. V gene TRBV4-1 combines with J gene TRBJ1-2; D is possibly TRBD1 (6 bases). Trimming took 1 base from V and 3 from J, leaving 12 bases between them. The germline V gene has CDR1 MGHRA and CDR2 YSYEKL. There are 15 residues in the CDR3. This chain's CDR3 is CASSQGQVGDYGYTF. The CDR3 DNA reads as TGCGCCAGCAGCCAAGGACAGGTGGGTGACTATGGCTACACCTTC.

V gene TRBV28 combines with J gene TRBJ2-7; 10 bases agree with TRBD2. Germline values: CDR1 MDHEN, CDR2 SYDVKM. The ends lost 6 bases at V and 4 bases at J; junction bases unmatched: 9. There are 15 residues in the CDR3. CDR3 loop: CASRGPAGGTYEQYF. CDR3 bases: TGTGCCAGCAGAGGCCCAGCGGGAGGGACGTACGAGCAGTACTTC.

The chain joins TRBV2 to TRBJ1-2; TRBD1 matches at 7 bases. Germline V lookup: CDR1 SNHLY, CDR2 FYNNEI. This CDR3 region has 15 residues. Trimming cost V 6 bases and J 0 bases; bases outside gene matches: 7. The CDR3 here is CASSPNRGPNYGYTF. CDR3 in DNA: TGTGCCAGCAGCCCCAACAGGGGACCTAACTATGGCTACACCTTC.

CDR3 sequence reads: CASSSKTGGGNTIYF. The CDR3 nucleotides read TGTGCCAGCAGCTCTAAAACAGGGGGGGGAAACACCATATATTTT. The rearrangement uses TRBV5-5 and TRBJ1-3; 8 nucleotides match TRBD1. The germline gives CDR1 SGHKS, CDR2 YYEKEE (reference sequence). Trimming at V came to 3 bases and at J to 4 bases, leaving 6 bases not matched to a gene. The CDR3 is 15 residues long.

The chain has TRBV10-3 and TRBJ1-3; no firm D call. V was trimmed by 6 bases and J by 4 bases, leaving 16 bases between them. The germline V gene has CDR1 ENHRY and CDR2 SYGVKD. The CDR3 is 15 amino acids. The CDR3 DNA follows: TGTGCCATCAGCGTGACGGGAACAGCGGGAAACACCATATATTTT. Translated, it gives CAISVTGTAGNTIYF.

Remarks on this clone: The same CDR3 can be traced to other DNA sequences in this sample. This chain connects TRBV6-5 to TRBJ1-2; TRBD1 matches at 10 bases. There are 13 residues in the CDR3. Germline assignment: CDR1 MNHEY and CDR2 SVGAGI. Trimming cost V 5 bases and J 6 bases; bases outside gene matches: 3. CDR3 protein: CASSRDRGHGYTF. DNA of the CDR3: TGTGCCAGCAGTCGAGACAGGGGGCATGGCTACACCTTC.

This chain connects TRBV3-1 (or the pseudogene TRBV3-2) to TRBJ2-7; 8 bases fit TRBD1. This CDR3 has 12 residues. J was trimmed by 5 bases and V by 10 bases; bases with no gene match: 7. Germline V CDR1 and CDR2: LGHDT, YNNKEL (reference sequence). The chain's CDR3 is CATQDRAHEQYF. DNA for the CDR3: TGTGCCACCCAGGACAGGGCCCACGAGCAGTACTTC.

The rearrangement joins TRBV7-2 to TRBJ2-5; TRBD1 might be the D (5 bases). This CDR3 has 16 residues. V lost 2 bases, J lost 2 bases, and 15 bases lay in between. Germline lookup yields CDR1 SGHTA and CDR2 FQGNSA. CDR3 coding DNA: TGTGCCAGCAGCTTAAACTTGAGGACAACTCAAGAGACCCAGTACTTC. Amino acids: CASSLNLRTTQETQYF.

The chain has TRBV6-5 and TRBJ2-7; tentatively, D is TRBD1 (6 bases). The CDR3 totals 15 residues. V lost 0 bases and J 0 bases, leaving 9 bases between the germline ends. Germline values: CDR1 MNHEY, CDR2 SVGAGI. The DNA of the CDR3 is TGTGCCAGCAGTTACTCGTCAGGGGCCTCCTACGAGCAGTACTTC. Its protein product is CASSYSSGASYEQYF.

This clone was seen only once. J is TRBJ1-4 and V is TRBV27, with no clear D. Per germline, CDR1 MNHEY and CDR2 SMNVEV (reference sequence). The germline V and J ends were trimmed by 4 bases and 7 bases, with 4 bases remaining between them. The CDR3 loop spans 11 amino acids. The CDR3 coding sequence is TGTGCCAGCAGTTCGGGTGAAAAACTGTTTTTT. The encoded protein is CASSSGEKLFF.

This chain uses TRBV11-2 with TRBJ2-2; the D gene is possibly TRBD2 (6 bases). Germline assignment: CDR1 SGHAT and CDR2 FQNNGV. Trimming removed 4 bases at V and 8 bases at J, with 14 bases between. The CDR3 covers 14 residues. CDR3 protein: CASSSRLESGELFF. The CDR3, as DNA: TGTGCCAGCAGCTCCAGACTAGAATCAGGGGAGCTGTTTTTT.

The rearrangement links TRBV25-1 to TRBJ2-2; 10 positions match TRBD1. The CDR3 extends over 17 amino acids. The V gene end was trimmed by 1 base and the J gene end by 4 bases; junction bases not matched to a gene: 6. Looked up from germline, CDR1 is MGHDK and CDR2 is SYGVNS. The CDR3 DNA is TGTGCCAGCAGTGAATTTAGGGGACAGGGGTCCACCGGGGAGCTGTTTTTT. This encodes CASSEFRGQGSTGELFF.

The V gene is TRBV9, the J gene TRBJ2-1, with D maybe TRBD1 (5 bases). The CDR3 is 15 residues long. Germline V gene lookup returns CDR1 SGDLS and CDR2 YYNGEE. V was trimmed by 0 bases and J by 8 bases, leaving 15 bases between them. CDR3 in amino acids: CASSVATGDLDEQFF. The CDR3 DNA reads TGTGCCAGCAGCGTAGCTACAGGTGACTTGGATGAGCAGTTCTTC. Drawing the rest from reference TRBV9 and TRBJ2-1, the complete variable domain is DSGVTQTPKHLITATGQRVTLRCSPRSGDLSVYWYQQSLDQGLQFLIQYYNGEERAKGNILERFSAQQFPDLHSELNLSSLELGDSALYFCASSVATGDLDEQFFGPGTRLTVL.

This chain uses TRBV24-1 with TRBJ1-5, with 12 positions matching TRBD1. Germline V gene data show CDR1 as KGHDR and CDR2 as SFDVKD. This CDR3 spans 16 amino acids. Here the CDR3 reads CAEGGQGAQFPQPQHF. The CDR3 nucleotides read TGTGCAGAAGGGGGACAGGGGGCTCAGTTTCCTCAGCCCCAGCATTTT.

This clone has more than one count but fewer than ten. The genes are TRBV27 and TRBJ2-7; 13 bases agree with TRBD2. V was pared by 4 bases and J by 6 bases, with 6 bases of the junction left unmatched. The CDR3 is 15 residues long. CDR1 and CDR2 (germline): MNHEY, SMNVEV (reference sequence). DNA of the CDR3: TGTGCCAGCAGTTACCGGACTAGCGGGAGCGGCGAGCAGTACTTC. This encodes CASSYRTSGSGEQYF.

The chain uses TRBV9 and TRBJ1-3; 8 bases are shared with TRBD1. The CDR3 length is 14 residues. CDR1 and CDR2 (germline): SGDLS, YYNGEE. The trim removed 8 bases at V and 0 bases at J, leaving 4 bases unmatched. Written as DNA, the CDR3 is TGTGCCAGTTCACAGGGGGACTCTGGAAACACCATATATTTT. It translates to CASSQGDSGNTIYF.

The chain links TRBV5-6 to TRBJ2-3; 8 nucleotides align to TRBD2. The junction had 13 bases not matched to a gene; V was cut back by 3 bases and J by 1 base. CDR1 SGHDT and CDR2 YYEEEE come from the germline V gene. The CDR3 is 18 amino acids. CDR3 loop: CASSSEPRPGRGTDTQYF. Written as DNA, the CDR3 is TGTGCCAGCAGCTCGGAACCCAGGCCCGGGAGGGGCACAGATACGCAGTATTTT.

This chain uses TRBV7-9 with TRBJ1-3, with 7 positions matching TRBD1. Germline V lookup: CDR1 SEHNR, CDR2 FQNEAQ (reference sequence). Trimming cost V 5 bases and J 4 bases; bases outside gene matches: 2. The CDR3 totals 13 residues. CDR3 nucleotides: TGTGCCAGCAGCACAGGGGTAGGAAACACCATATATTTT. Amino acid sequence: CASSTGVGNTIYF.

The chain carries TRBV20-1 and TRBJ2-1, with 8 bases fitting TRBD2. CDR1 is DFQATT and CDR2 is SNEGSKA in the germline V gene (reference sequence). The CDR3 has 13 residues. Losses at the gene ends were 3 bases for V and 8 bases for J; bases not matched to a gene: 6. The CDR3: CSASRGREDEQFF. CDR3 in DNA: TGCAGTGCTAGTAGAGGGCGGGAGGATGAGCAGTTCTTC.

This chain uses TRBV11-2 with TRBJ2-7; D might be TRBD2 (7 bases). The V and J ends lost 2 bases and 3 bases respectively, with 14 bases between them. CDR1 and CDR2 (germline): SGHAT, FQNNGV. The CDR3 runs 15 residues. The chain's CDR3 is CASSLHRGGSYEQYF. The CDR3 nucleotides are TGTGCCAGCAGCTTACATAGGGGGGGGAGCTACGAGCAGTACTTC. The full variable domain, in which reference TRBV11-2 and TRBJ2-7 provide the parts outside the CDR3, is EAGVAQSPRYKIIEKRQSVAFWCNPISGHATLYWYQQILGQGPKLLIQFQNNGVVDDSQLPKDRFSAERLKGVDSTLKIQPAKLEDSAVYLCASSLHRGGSYEQYFGPGTRLTVT.

The CDR3 protein is CASSQGQGSLYGYTF. CDR3 DNA: TGTGCCAGCAGTCAGGGACAGGGAAGTCTCTATGGCTACACCTTC. The chain employs TRBV6-6 and TRBJ1-2; 9 bases are shared with TRBD1. Germline CDR1 MNHNY, CDR2 SVGAGI (reference sequence). CDR3 length: 15 residues. The J segment lost 4 bases and the V segment lost 5 bases, leaving 8 bases of the junction unmatched.

The J gene is TRBJ2-2, the V gene TRBV18, with 9 bases aligning to TRBD1. CDR1 KGHSH and CDR2 LQKENI come from the germline V gene. The CDR3 spans 16 residues. After removal of 5 bases from V and 3 bases from J, the junction contained 7 bases not matched to a gene. The CDR3: CASSARDRVYTGELFF. CDR3 nucleotide sequence: TGTGCCAGCTCAGCCCGGGACAGGGTCTACACCGGGGAGCTGTTTTTT.

V gene TRBV7-2 combines with J gene TRBJ2-3; 9 nucleotides align to TRBD1. This CDR3 has 16 residues. Germline trimming cut 2 bases from V and 0 bases from J; bases unmatched to any gene: 3. CDR1 is SGHTA and CDR2 is FQGNSA in the germline V gene. The CDR3 is CASSLSGTGSTDTQYF. CDR3 nucleotides: TGTGCCAGCAGCTTATCCGGGACAGGGAGCACAGATACGCAGTATTTT.

CDR3 coding DNA: TGCAGCGGCGACGGCGGGAGACGGTCAGATACGCAGTATTTT. Its translation: CSGDGGRRSDTQYF. The rearrangement links TRBV29-1 to TRBJ2-3, with 7 bases lining up with TRBD2. V was clipped by 7 bases and J by 4 bases; unmatched bases: 11. CDR1 SQVTM and CDR2 ANQGSEA come from the germline V gene. This CDR3 has 14 amino acids.

The genes are TRBV9 and TRBJ1-2; D remains ambiguous. Trimming stripped 0 bases from V and 10 bases from J, with 7 bases between. The CDR3 totals 11 residues. Looked up from germline, CDR1 is SGDLS and CDR2 is YYNGEE. The CDR3 nucleotides read TGTGCCAGCAGCGTAGGGCCAGACTACACCTTC. Its protein product is CASSVGPDYTF. The full variable domain, its missing parts supplied by reference TRBV9 and TRBJ1-2, is DSGVTQTPKHLITATGQRVTLRCSPRSGDLSVYWYQQSLDQGLQFLIQYYNGEERAKGNILERFSAQQFPDLHSELNLSSLELGDSALYFCASSVGPDYTFGSGTRLTVV.

The gene calls are TRBV7-9 and TRBJ2-3, with D uncertain. Trimming left V 0 bases short and J 3 bases short, with 7 bases between. Looked up from germline, CDR1 is SEHNR and CDR2 is FQNEAQ (reference sequence). This CDR3 has 14 amino acids. The CDR3 nucleotides read TGTGCCAGCAGCTTAGCTGTGAGTACAGATACGCAGTATTTT. Protein product: CASSLAVSTDTQYF.

The rearrangement links TRBV28 to TRBJ2-7, with D uncertain. Germline V CDR1 and CDR2: MDHEN, SYDVKM. The V end lost 10 bases, the J end lost 12 bases, and 16 bases lay between the germline ends. The length of the CDR3 is 10 residues. The CDR3 nucleotides are TGTGCCACCCGAGACATTCATGCGTACTTC. Protein product: CATRDIHAYF.

The chain links TRBV4-3 to TRBJ1-2, with D possibly TRBD1 on 6 matching bases. There are 14 residues in the CDR3. CDR1 LGHNA and CDR2 YSLEER come from the germline V gene. The germline V and J ends were trimmed by 1 base and 8 bases, with 14 bases remaining between them. The CDR3 DNA is TGCGCCAGCAGCCAAGTCCTGGGGGGGCGCGGCTACACCTTC. Residues: CASSQVLGGRGYTF.